This is a list of T cell receptor beta chains from one sample in a study of OX40 agonist ivuxolimab in advanced cancers. Sequenced by immunoSEQ multiplex PCR; TCRdb stores in-frame clones only, minus some. Among tens of thousands of clones, over 80% were seen once, and the ten largest hold 11%. The material was CD4+ or CD8+ T cells sorted from blood, obtained in a trial of the OX40 agonist ivuxolimab. The receptors derive from an adult with an advanced solid tumor such as melanoma, head and neck, liver or kidney cancer. Each CDR3 is given without its conserved first and last residue. Each record gives: J gene, V gene, CDR3 protein.

TRBJ2-3 TRBV4-1 ASSQDGPRLASSTDTQY
TRBJ2-7 TRBV5-1 ASSLDRGYEQY
TRBJ2-7 TRBV7-9 ASSLRQSYEQY
TRBJ2-4 TRBV28 ASSPPGQNIQY
TRBJ2-5 TRBV7-8 ASSPAETQY
TRBJ2-5 TRBV19 ASSQSGGKPTQY
TRBJ2-3 TRBV6-6 ASTGSGSSTDTQY
TRBJ1-1 TRBV5-1 ASSLIGLGDTEAF
TRBJ1-4 TRBV5-4 ASSAPGPMGEKLF
TRBJ2-3 TRBV5-4 ASSPDRDHTQY
TRBJ2-1 TRBV30 ASSQRASSYNEQF
TRBJ1-1 TRBV27 ASSHGTATEAF
TRBJ2-1 TRBV19 ASSIEGPYNEQF
TRBJ2-1 TRBV4-1 ASSPRTSGSRDEQF
TRBJ2-2 TRBV27 ASIDRGRTGELF
TRBJ2-1 TRBV19 ASSTSTSSDFNEQF
TRBJ2-7 TRBV7-9 ASSPPREAYEQY
TRBJ1-5 TRBV27 ASGQGSNQPQH
TRBJ1-5 TRBV2 ASKGTGGWNQPQH
TRBJ2-1 TRBV28 ASSLPYYTGGDSYNEQF
TRBJ1-2 TRBV6-1 ASGLAGGIYGYT
TRBJ2-2 TRBV4-3 ASSQDQRKNTGELF
TRBJ2-3 TRBV2 ASKRTGSTDTQY
TRBJ1-6 TRBV6-1 ASSDAVQGGRSPLH
TRBJ2-1 TRBV5-1 ASSLGAGGLLEQF
TRBJ1-2 TRBV30 ACIHDISGYT
TRBJ2-5 TRBV18 ASSPVAGGRETQY
TRBJ1-1 TRBV18 ASSPVQGANTEAF
TRBJ1-3 TRBV30 AWSVQGFRGNTIY
TRBJ1-4 TRBV5-1 ASSPDPSGQTNEKLF
TRBJ2-3 TRBV7-9 ASIGSTDTQY
TRBJ2-3 TRBV7-2 ASSPHSGADTQY
TRBJ1-2 TRBV7-9 ASSLEERTNYGYT
TRBJ2-3 TRBV27 ASSYGPTGDTQY
TRBJ1-2 TRBV12-5 ASGLWTHSILDGYT
TRBJ1-1 TRBV19 ASSMGRGQNLEAF
TRBJ2-6 TRBV7-2 ASSLTGGLTGANVLT
TRBJ1-6 TRBV7-9 ASSMGQGGNSPLH
TRBJ2-5 TRBV6-1 ASRVGMLETQY
TRBJ2-7 TRBV9 ASSVSSGYEQY
TRBJ2-7 TRBV2 ASSEGRSYRHEQY
TRBJ1-5 TRBV25-1 ASSESEANQPQH
TRBJ1-6 TRBV5-1 ASSLGQVNSPLH
TRBJ1-2 TRBV9 ASSVERGSYGYT
TRBJ2-3 TRBV10-1 ASSRDGSTDTQY
TRBJ2-5 TRBV7-9 ASSLDGGWETQY
TRBJ1-1 TRBV5-1 ASSLGPGDTEAF
TRBJ1-1 TRBV7-8 ASRKQGLMNTEAF
TRBJ1-1 TRBV5-5 ASSPGQMNTEAF
TRBJ2-1 TRBV6-5 ASSYEDRYNEQF
TRBJ2-7 TRBV4-3 ASSQEPGPNYEQY
TRBJ1-2 TRBV18 ASSQAQGFNYGYT
TRBJ2-3 TRBV6-5 ASSQTGTTDTQY
TRBJ2-7 TRBV2 ASSFSYEQY
TRBJ2-3 TRBV2 ASAEDTQY